The source of this T cell receptor (beta chain) is a study of T cells expressing NK-cell markers. Study details: All TCR beta repertoires analysed originated from sorted CD3+CD56+NKG2C+, CD3+CD56+NKG2C- and CD3+CD56-NKG2C+ T cells. Study observations and caveats: Top CD8+ clonotypes included the dominant CD3+CD56+NKG2C+ clonotypes in several donors.

The CDR3 consists of 20 residues. It was by 5'RACE template switching with UMIs that TCR beta cDNA was made. TCRdb reprocessed the 5' RACE reads; each CDR3 protein has one entry and no DNA is given. The clone table shows about 380,000 distinct CDR3 sequences, with the ten largest holding about 5.2%. Details on this clonotype: Its antigen is as yet unknown.

Sequencing was performed on blood T cells: a sorted CD56 or NKG2C T cell subset, CD4+ or CD8+ T cells, or bulk PBMC T cells (not recorded which). The origin of this receptor is a man aged 18-75 years in good health. V usage is TRBV21-1 and J usage is TRBJ1-4; no DNA is available, so the TRBD1 call from TCRdb remains unchecked. TRBV21-1 represents a pseudogene. CDR3: CASSKARGGDRGRRNEKLFF.